This is a list of T cell receptor beta chains from one sample in a study of T cells after yellow fever vaccination. TCRdb called the 5' RACE reads again in MiXCR, with one record for every CDR3 protein. The table has some 350,000 distinct CDR3 sequences, 3% to 4.5% seen once. Sequenced material: PBMCs, taken 5 days after the yellow fever booster vaccination. The receptors were sampled from a man younger than 30 who received the YFV17D yellow fever vaccine. The CDR3 runs from the conserved cysteine through the conserved F or W. The order of the fields is V gene, J gene, clone size, CDR3 protein. Only some rows state a clone size, as once, few, many or a class for expanded clones.

TRBV5-1	TRBJ2-5	-	CASSHRVQETQYF
TRBV11-3	TRBJ1-6	-	CASSPGSPGDSPLHF
TRBV9	TRBJ2-2	-	CASSVGLLTGELFF
TRBV20-1	TRBJ1-4	few	CSASDRGNEKLFF
TRBV12-3/TRBV12-4	TRBJ1-1	few	CASSLYRDRGSEAFF
TRBV7-2	TRBJ1-2	-	CASSFGRVGYGYTF
TRBV5-1	TRBJ2-2	-	CASSAGHPSTGELFF
TRBV7-2	TRBJ1-1	many	CASSLIMNTEAFF
TRBV12-3/TRBV12-4	TRBJ2-4	-	CASSAGGLAKNIQYF
TRBV11-2	TRBJ2-5	few	CASSFGGQSRTGAQYF
TRBV23-1	TRBJ1-5	-	CASSQPRGPQPQHF
TRBV29-1	TRBJ2-2	many	CSVEANTGELFF
TRBV6-6	TRBJ1-5	few	CASSATESFNQPQHF
TRBV2	TRBJ1-6	few	CASTRAGSPLHF
TRBV29-1	TRBJ2-1	many	CSVEGQRYNEQFF
TRBV7-2	TRBJ2-5	-	CASSWKRGGQETQYF
TRBV7-8	TRBJ1-5	-	CASSLGRINQPQHF
TRBV28	TRBJ2-1	few	CASPPQTLSSYNEQFF
TRBV27	TRBJ2-5	-	CASSLRSAGDETQYF
TRBV29-1	TRBJ2-3	-	CSVEVWYREIGDTQYF
TRBV7-9	TRBJ1-3	-	CASSLTTRENTIYF
TRBV29-1	TRBJ2-1	many	CSVDRNSYNEQFF
TRBV7-2	TRBJ1-1	many	CASNPQGWSTEAFF
TRBV2	TRBJ1-1	many	CASSYGGQVAFF
TRBV7-8	TRBJ2-2	few	CASSSGLISGELFF
TRBV24-1	TRBJ2-3	-	CATSDLGTGTDTQYF
TRBV11-2	TRBJ2-5	few	CASSLEAWGGETQYF
TRBV18	TRBJ1-1	few	CASSVPPGENTEAFF
TRBV6-5	TRBJ2-7	-	CASSKRDSSSYEQYF